Below are 17 T cell receptor beta chains sequenced from a single sample in a study of blood T cell repertoires in COVID-19. The repertoire was sequenced with immunoSEQ multiplex PCR; TCRdb's copy has only in-frame clones and lacks some. Of 220,000 or so clones in the sample, just over 85% were seen once. Specimen: PBMCs or T cells enriched from blood (not recorded which). These TCRs come from a woman between 45 and 65 years old with acute COVID-19.

The rearrangement uses TRBV27 and TRBJ2-7; 10 bases are a match to TRBD2. CDR3 length: 14 amino acids. CDR1 is MNHEY, CDR2 SMNVEV, per germline (reference sequence). V gave up 3 bases and J gave up 2 bases; unmatched junction bases: 1. The CDR3 DNA reads as TGTGCCAGCAGTTTCAGCGGGAGGGCCTACGAGCAGTACTTC. It yields the protein CASSFSGRAYEQYF.

The J gene is TRBJ2-7, the V gene TRBV28; perhaps TRBD1 as D (6 bases). Germline V gene data show CDR1 as MDHEN and CDR2 as SYDVKM. V lost 5 bases to trimming and J lost 2 bases, with 13 bases between them. CDR3 length: 14 residues. CDR3 loop: CASSPTGFAYEQYF. CDR3 DNA sequence: TGTGCCAGCAGTCCTACAGGGTTCGCCTACGAGCAGTACTTC.

The chain joins TRBV27 to TRBJ1-5, with a tentative D call TRBD1 (6 bases). The V end lost 6 bases, the J end lost 6 bases, and 9 bases lay between the germline ends. Germline V gene lookup returns CDR1 MNHEY and CDR2 SMNVEV (reference sequence). This CDR3 has 12 amino acids. The CDR3 loop is CASSQGSQPQHF. As DNA, the CDR3 is TGTGCCAGCAGCCAGGGGTCTCAGCCCCAGCATTTT.

The chain uses TRBV14 and TRBJ1-6; TRBD1 agrees at 9 bases. The V and J ends lost 4 bases and 7 bases, in that order; junction bases with no gene match: 8. Germline V gene sequence: CDR1 SGHDN, CDR2 FVKESK. The CDR3 is 16 amino acids. As DNA, the CDR3 is TGTGCCAGCAGCCCTGGGACAGGGTATCGAAATTCACCCCTCCACTTT. Its translation: CASSPGTGYRNSPLHF.

The chain combines TRBV23-1 with TRBJ2-2, with TRBD1 identical over 7 bases. TRBV23-1 is annotated as an ORF whose role is uncertain. The CDR3 covers 15 residues. After removal of 0 bases from V and 8 bases from J, the junction contained 6 bases not matched to a gene. CDR3 residues: CASSQSRTGTGELFF. DNA of the CDR3: TGCGCCAGCAGTCAATCCCGGACAGGAACTGGGGAGCTGTTTTTT.

CDR3 in amino acids: CASTGGGLVYGYTF. The CDR3, as DNA: TGTGCCAGTACCGGAGGGGGCTTAGTCTATGGCTACACCTTC. V usage is TRBV19 and J usage is TRBJ1-2; 7 bases align to TRBD1. Germline loops: CDR1 LNHDA, CDR2 SQIVND (reference sequence). The CDR3 has 14 amino acids. The ends lost 7 bases at V and 4 bases at J; junction bases unmatched: 9.

The V call is TRBV7-2, the J call TRBJ2-7, with 10 nucleotides matching TRBD2. The V gene end was trimmed by 4 bases and the J gene end by 3 bases; junction bases not matched to a gene: 12. This CDR3 spans 17 amino acids. The germline CDR1 and CDR2 sequences are SGHTA and FQGNSA. This chain's CDR3 is CASSSWAGTSDGYEQYF. The CDR3 DNA sequence: TGTGCCAGCAGCTCCTGGGCCGGGACTAGCGACGGCTACGAGCAGTACTTC. Looking up the rest from reference TRBV7-2 and TRBJ2-7 gives the full variable domain: GAGVSQSPSNKVTEKGKDVELRCDPISGHTALYWYRQSLGQGLEFLIYFQGNSAPDKSGLPSDRFSAERTGGSVSTLTIQRTQQEDSAVYLCASSSWAGTSDGYEQYFGPGTRLTVT.

V and J are TRBV5-1 and TRBJ2-6; D unclear. The CDR3 contains 15 residues. CDR1 and CDR2 (germline): SGHRS, YFSETQ. The germline V and J ends were trimmed by 0 bases and 0 bases, with 4 bases remaining between them. For the CDR3, the DNA is TGCGCCAGCAGCTTGGAGCTCTCTGGGGCCAACGTCCTGACTTTC. It is translated as CASSLELSGANVLTF.

The chain links TRBV27 to TRBJ1-2, with 8 bases fitting TRBD1. The V gene's germline CDR1 is MNHEY and CDR2 SMNVEV (reference sequence). V trimming: 7 bases; J trimming: 0 bases; junction bases outside the gene matches: 7. The CDR3 length is 15 residues. CDR3 DNA sequence: TGTGCCAGCAAACGGACAGGGCCAACTAACTATGGCTACACCTTC. Its protein is CASKRTGPTNYGYTF.

The chain couples TRBV4-1 to TRBJ2-1; TRBD2 aligns across 10 bases. Germline V gene lookup returns CDR1 MGHRA and CDR2 YSYEKL. This CDR3 has 16 amino acids. The V gene end was trimmed by 2 bases and the J gene end by 6 bases; junction bases not matched to a gene: 7. The CDR3 DNA reads TGCGCCAGCAGCCAACAACTAGCGGGACCCCGCAATGAGCAGTTCTTC. It yields the protein CASSQQLAGPRNEQFF.

The rearrangement links TRBV4-3 to TRBJ2-2; 8 bases are a match to TRBD2. V was pared by 3 bases and J by 8 bases, with 8 bases of the junction left unmatched. The CDR3 spans 15 residues. Germline V lookup: CDR1 LGHNA, CDR2 YSLEER. The CDR3 nucleotides read TGCGCCAGCAGCCACACCGGGACTAGGGGGGGGGAGCTGTTTTTT. Its protein product is CASSHTGTRGGELFF.

The CDR3 bases are TGTGCCTGGAGTACGCGCTTGGCCCTCCACTTT. Translation gives CAWSTRLALHF. The chain joins TRBV30 to TRBJ1-6; D is uncertain. The V gene lost 2 bases and the J gene lost 14 bases, with 10 bases spanning the gap. Germline V gene data show CDR1 as GTSNPN and CDR2 as SVGIG (reference sequence). The CDR3 covers 11 residues.

The chain joins TRBV30 to TRBJ2-1; 8 bases match TRBD1. Germline trimming cut 1 base from V and 6 bases from J; bases unmatched to any gene: 5. The CDR3 runs to 14 residues. Germline CDR1 GTSNPN, CDR2 SVGIG (reference sequence). The DNA of the CDR3 is TGTGCCTGGAGTGAAGGACAGGGAGGCAATGAGCAGTTCTTC. Its translation is CAWSEGQGGNEQFF.

The CDR3 DNA sequence: TGTGCCAGCAGCGTAATGAGCGGGAGTAAGGAGACCCAGTACTTC. Protein: CASSVMSGSKETQYF. The V call is TRBV9, the J call TRBJ2-5, with 8 bases aligning to TRBD2. Trimming removed 1 base from V and 5 bases from J; junction bases left unmatched: 7. The CDR3 contains 15 residues. Germline V CDR1 and CDR2: SGDLS, YYNGEE.

This sequence joins TRBV27 and TRBJ2-2; 11 bases line up with TRBD1. Germline loops: CDR1 MNHEY, CDR2 SMNVEV (reference sequence). CDR3 length: 16 amino acids. V was clipped by 1 base and J by 5 bases; unmatched bases: 3. CDR3 region: CASSLLGTGGTGELFF. The CDR3, as DNA: TGTGCCAGCAGTTTATTAGGGACAGGGGGGACCGGGGAGCTGTTTTTT.

This chain links TRBV6-5 with TRBJ2-7; TRBD1 matches at 7 bases. This CDR3 is built from 14 residues. From germline, CDR1 is MNHEY and CDR2 SVGAGI. With V trimmed by 8 bases and J by 2 bases, 9 bases remained unmatched. Written as DNA, the CDR3 is TGTGCCAGCCAATCCCCACAGGGGCCCTACGAGCAGTACTTC. This translates into CASQSPQGPYEQYF.

The chain links TRBV28 to TRBJ2-7; TRBD2 matches 10 bases. Trimming removed 7 bases from V and 7 bases from J; junction bases left unmatched: 19. The CDR3 runs 17 residues. CDR1 and CDR2 (germline): MDHEN, SYDVKM. This CDR3 reads CASKTPGGLAGDGEQYF. In nucleotides, the CDR3 is TGTGCCAGCAAGACCCCCGGTGGGCTAGCGGGAGACGGGGAGCAGTACTTC.